This T cell receptor beta chain appears in the sequencing data of a study of T cell responses to AZD1222 COVID-19 vaccine. There are 14 residues in the CDR3. The V end lost 5 bases, the J end lost 6 bases, and 16 bases lay between the germline ends. Germline-derived CDR1 and CDR2 are MDHEN and SYDVKM. Overall study findings and caveats: Researchers took repertoire samples only after the peak T cell response had come.

Sequenced by immunoSEQ multiplex PCR; TCRdb stores in-frame clones only, minus some. The repertoire consists of roughly 250,000 clones, with 85% to 95% occurring once and the leading ten covering around 0.58%. On this clone itself: The antigen remains undetermined.

This clonotype originated in an adult in good health. The chain combines TRBV28 with TRBJ1-1; D gene uncertain. This specimen was peripheral blood, taken on day 0 of AZD1222 vaccination. This chain's CDR3 is CASSPPGGNPEAFF. CDR3 bases: TGTGCCAGCAGTCCCCCCGGCGGGAATCCTGAAGCTTTCTTT.